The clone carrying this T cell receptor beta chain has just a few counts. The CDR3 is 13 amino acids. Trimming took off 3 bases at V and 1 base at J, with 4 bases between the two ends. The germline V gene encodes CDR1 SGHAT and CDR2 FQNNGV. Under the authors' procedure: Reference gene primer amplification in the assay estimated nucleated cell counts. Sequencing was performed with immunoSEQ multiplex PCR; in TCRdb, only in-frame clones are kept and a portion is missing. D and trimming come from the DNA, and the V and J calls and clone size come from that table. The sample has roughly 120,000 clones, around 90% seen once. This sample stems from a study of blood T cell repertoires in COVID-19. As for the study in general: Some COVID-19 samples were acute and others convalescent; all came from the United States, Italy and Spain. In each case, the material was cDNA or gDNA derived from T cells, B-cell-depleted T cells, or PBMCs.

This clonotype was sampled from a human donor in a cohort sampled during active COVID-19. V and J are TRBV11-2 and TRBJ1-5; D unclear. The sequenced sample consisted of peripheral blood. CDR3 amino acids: CASSFQSNQPQHF. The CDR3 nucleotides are TGTGCCAGCAGCTTCCAGAGCAATCAGCCCCAGCATTTT.